Detailed here is one TCR beta chain. This clone was seen a handful of times. No cognate antigen has been identified for it. Per-base qualities were not stored, and no clone one base away is much larger. This specimen's time point label, per the study, means: about 28 days (+/-7) after the second vaccine dose. Because spike-specific TCR depth and breadth did not differ between the two schedules, AZD1222 recipients who got a second dose at roughly 4 weeks were pooled with those who got a second dose at roughly 12 weeks. Samples from vaccinated people were obtained from the UK trials COV001 and COV002, which included a single-blind randomized controlled phase 2/3 trial of AZD1222 (ChAdOx1 nCoV-19) in healthy adults. For TCRbeta chain sequencing, PBMC samples from trial participants were taken at day 0 and at day 28 after the second dose. This sample was included in a study of T cell responses to AZD1222 COVID-19 vaccine (dated by TCRdb to the early 2020s). Regarding the study in general: A total of 233 trial participants underwent TCR sequencing, of whom about 210 had received two doses of AZD1222 and some 25 had received two doses of the MenACWY control vaccine. Trial participants were enrolled by age into 18-55, 56-69 and 70-plus year subgroups, with approximately 150, 28 and 58 TCR-sequenced participants respectively.

The CDR3 regions of human TCRbeta chains were analyzed by immunosequencing. The paper's data handling went like this. TCRs in the repertoires were matched against a reference library of SARS-CoV-2-specific TCRs that had been generated with the MIRA antigen-specificity platform. Breadth meant the fraction of unique TCRs that were SARS-CoV-2-associated, whereas depth meant the fraction of total T cells that were SARS-CoV-2-associated. Each spike-specific TCR was assigned to its reactive spike region and to a CD4 or CD8 class using the MIRA data. Log10-transformed breadth and depth values were compared by one-way ANOVA with Sidak's multiple comparisons tests. Not all clones reach the TCRdb copy of this immuneACCESS table, which keeps in-frame sequences only. Checked studies attribute under half of the gap to unresolved V genes and leave the rest unexplained. D and trimming were read from the DNA, whereas the V and J calls and clone size are those reported in that table. This sample is represented by 90,000 to 150,000 clones; about 89% of them were singletons. Approximately 6.5% of the sample lies in the top ten.

General study outcomes and caveats: Spike-specific TCR breadth and depth rose significantly after two AZD1222 doses compared with day 0 and with MenACWY recipients. No day 14 peak-response samples were available, so repertoires were characterized only after the peak T cell response. In the small 56-69-year group, the increase in depth fell short of significance, most likely because of low power. The vaccine-associated CD4 TCRs covered the entire spike protein, and the dominant responses fell in regions 160-218 and 743-854. Reportedly, close to half of the unique spike-specific TCRs recognized epitopes lying outside the regions that are mutated in the B.1.351 and B.1.1.7 variants. Most participants were white British and females outnumbered males, and the authors suggested that clonal diversity may have been underestimated. Conclusions about previously exposed vaccinees are limited because only six or seven AZD1222 recipients were SARS-CoV-2 seropositive at baseline.

The junction carries 11 bases between V and J, which are trimmed by 1 base and 4 bases respectively. For CDR1 and CDR2, the germline V gene lists KGHDR and SFDVKD. From the cysteine through the phenylalanine, the CDR3 covers 15 amino acids. CDR3 DNA is the only sequence kept; it has 45 bases, read in frame from the first base. This TCR derives from an adult who received the AZD1222 COVID-19 vaccine. The sequence is built from TRBV24-1 and TRBJ2-3; no D gene is confidently identified. The source was peripheral blood, collected 28 days after the second AZD1222 dose. The CDR3 corresponds to CATSDFEDHPDTQYF. The DNA reads TGTGCCACCAGTGATTTCGAGGACCACCCAGATACGCAGTATTTT.